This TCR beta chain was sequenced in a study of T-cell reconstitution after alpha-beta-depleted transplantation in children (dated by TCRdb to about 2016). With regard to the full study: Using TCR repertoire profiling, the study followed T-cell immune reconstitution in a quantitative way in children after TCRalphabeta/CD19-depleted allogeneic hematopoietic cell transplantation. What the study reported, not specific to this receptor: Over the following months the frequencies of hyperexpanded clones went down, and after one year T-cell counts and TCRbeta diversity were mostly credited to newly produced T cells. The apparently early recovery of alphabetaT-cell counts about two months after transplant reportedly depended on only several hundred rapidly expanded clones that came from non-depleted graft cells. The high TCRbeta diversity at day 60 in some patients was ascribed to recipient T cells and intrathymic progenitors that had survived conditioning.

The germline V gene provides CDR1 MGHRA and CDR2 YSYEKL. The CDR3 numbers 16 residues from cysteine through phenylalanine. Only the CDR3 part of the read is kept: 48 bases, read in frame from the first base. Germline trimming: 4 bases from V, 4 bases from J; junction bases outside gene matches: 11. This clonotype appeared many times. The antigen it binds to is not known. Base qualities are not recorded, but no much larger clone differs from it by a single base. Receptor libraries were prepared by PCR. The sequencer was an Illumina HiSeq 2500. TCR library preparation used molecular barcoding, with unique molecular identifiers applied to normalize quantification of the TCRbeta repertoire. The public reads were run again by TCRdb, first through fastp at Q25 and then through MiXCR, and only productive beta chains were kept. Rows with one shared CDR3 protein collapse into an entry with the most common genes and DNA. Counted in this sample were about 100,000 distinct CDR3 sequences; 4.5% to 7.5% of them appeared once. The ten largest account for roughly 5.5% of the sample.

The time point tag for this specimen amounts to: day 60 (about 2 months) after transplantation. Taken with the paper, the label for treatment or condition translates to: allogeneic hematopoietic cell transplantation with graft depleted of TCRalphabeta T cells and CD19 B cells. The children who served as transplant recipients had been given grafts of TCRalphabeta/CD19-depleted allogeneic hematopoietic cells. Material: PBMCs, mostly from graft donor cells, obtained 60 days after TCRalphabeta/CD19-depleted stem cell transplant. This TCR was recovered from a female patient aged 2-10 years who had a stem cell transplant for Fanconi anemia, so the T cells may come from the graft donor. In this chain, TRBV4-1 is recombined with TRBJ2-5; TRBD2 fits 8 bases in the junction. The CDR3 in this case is CASSRPGLVGLETQYF. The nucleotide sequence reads TGCGCCAGCAGCCGCCCGGGACTAGTCGGTTTAGAGACCCAGTACTTC.